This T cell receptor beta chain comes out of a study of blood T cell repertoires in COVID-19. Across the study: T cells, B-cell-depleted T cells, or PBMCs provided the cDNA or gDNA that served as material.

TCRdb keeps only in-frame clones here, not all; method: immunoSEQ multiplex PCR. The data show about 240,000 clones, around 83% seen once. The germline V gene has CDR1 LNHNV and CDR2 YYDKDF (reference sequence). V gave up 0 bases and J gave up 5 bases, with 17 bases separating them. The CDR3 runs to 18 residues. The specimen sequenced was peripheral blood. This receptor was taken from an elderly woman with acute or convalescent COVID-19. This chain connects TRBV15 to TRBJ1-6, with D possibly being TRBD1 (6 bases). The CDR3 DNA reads TGTGCCACCAGCAGAGAGCGGGCTTGGCAGGGGAATAATTCACCCCTCCACTTT. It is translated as CATSRERAWQGNNSPLHF.